This T cell receptor (beta chain) was captured by sequencing in a study of identical twins. From the 5' RACE reads, TCRdb called clonotypes with MiXCR, one entry per CDR3 protein. Of fewer than 250,000 distinct CDR3 sequences listed, approximately 7% were seen once; the top ten hold roughly 3.6%. Healthy Caucasian individuals made up all the donors. The CDR3 length is 16 residues. V lost 6 bases, J lost 3 bases, and 11 bases stayed unmatched. The germline V gene encodes CDR1 DFQATT and CDR2 SNEGSKA (reference sequence). The sample holds a few counts of this clonotype. The same sample was also studied in work on yellow fever vaccine responses in identical twins.

What was sequenced was memory (CD45RO+) T cells sorted from blood. The V call is TRBV20-1, the J call TRBJ2-5, with 12 nucleotides matching TRBD2. The sequence was collected from a woman aged 18-29 years in good health. CDR3 DNA: TGCAGTGCCAAGGGCCTAGCGGGGGGGTTAGAAGAGACCCAGTACTTC. This translates into CSAKGLAGGLEETQYF.